These 30 T cell receptor beta chains came from one sample sequenced in a study of post-analysis software for immune sequencing data. Regarding the study as a whole: TRBV segments more frequent in patients than in controls numbered several and included TRBV5-6, TRBV5-1 and TRBV20-1.

cDNA libraries of TCR beta carried unique molecular identifiers. MiXCR, run by TCRdb on the PCR reads, gives a single entry per CDR3 protein. The sample has approximately 440,000 distinct CDR3 sequences; around 40% are singletons. No antigen has been identified for these receptors. The sample consisted of blood. These receptors all come from a girl between 10 and 17 years old with multiple sclerosis.

The rearrangement links TRBV6-2 or TRBV6-3 to TRBJ2-1; D gene unclear. This CDR3 has 13 amino acids. Trimming stripped 0 bases from V and 7 bases from J, with 7 bases between. The germline V gene has CDR1 MNHEY and CDR2 SVGEGT. DNA of the CDR3: TGTGCCAGCAGTTACTCAGGGAATAATGAGCAGTTCTTC. Translating it yields CASSYSGNNEQFF.

The rearrangement uses TRBV15 and TRBJ2-3; possible D gene TRBD2, 5 bases. Germline V CDR1 and CDR2: LNHNV, YYDKDF (reference sequence). The CDR3 runs to 15 residues. The V and J ends lost 5 bases and 5 bases respectively, with 17 bases between them. CDR3 in amino acids: CATSVSLRERDTQYF. The CDR3, as DNA: TGTGCCACCAGCGTGTCGTTGAGGGAACGAGATACGCAGTATTTT.

The V gene is TRBV20-1, the J gene TRBJ2-1; TRBD2 matches 8 bases. The germline V gene encodes CDR1 DFQATT and CDR2 SNEGSKA (reference sequence). V shed 3 bases and J 1 base; nucleotides not matched to a gene: 8. This CDR3 region has 16 residues. CDR3 nucleotide sequence: TGCAGTGCTAGGACACGGGAGGGCCCGTCCTACAATGAGCAGTTCTTC. Encoded protein: CSARTREGPSYNEQFF.

This clonotype was counted a few times. The gene calls are TRBV12-3 or TRBV12-4 and TRBJ2-3; TRBD1 might be the D (5 bases). The CDR3 has 13 amino acids. V was clipped by 6 bases and J by 2 bases, with 9 bases between them. CDR3 coding DNA: TGTGCCAGCAGGAAGGACAACACAGATACGCAGTATTTT. Translating gives CASRKDNTDTQYF.

This clonotype was seen more than once but under ten times. The chain joins TRBV20-1 to TRBJ2-1, with D uncertain. The ends were cut back, 5 bases at V and 6 bases at J, with 17 bases in the middle. The CDR3 is made up of 14 amino acids. Germline V gene sequence: CDR1 DFQATT, CDR2 SNEGSKA (reference sequence). The CDR3 sequence is CSALNYIQTNEQFF. Here the CDR3 DNA reads TGCAGTGCTTTAAACTATATTCAGACCAATGAGCAGTTCTTC.

The genes are TRBV6-2 or TRBV6-3 and TRBJ2-4; 8 bases map to TRBD1. Germline CDR1 is MNHEY and CDR2 is SVGEGT. CDR3 length equals 14 residues. V was pared by 5 bases and J by 7 bases, with 7 bases of the junction left unmatched. The CDR3 DNA is TGTGCCAGCAGTGACGGACAGGGATGGAACATTCAGTACTTC. Its translation is CASSDGQGWNIQYF.

Here the CDR3 DNA reads TGCAGCGTCCCGGACAGGGCTGGCTACACCTTC. It translates to CSVPDRAGYTF. The genes are TRBV29-1 and TRBJ1-2; TRBD1 aligns across 8 bases. The V gene end was trimmed by 6 bases and the J gene end by 7 bases; junction bases not matched to a gene: 4. Germline V gene sequence: CDR1 SQVTM, CDR2 ANQGSEA. CDR3 length: 11 amino acids.

This clonotype was observed a single time. The chain carries TRBV5-1 and TRBJ2-5, with TRBD2 matching over 14 bases. V lost 3 bases and J lost 5; bases outside the gene matches: 6. Germline V gene data show CDR1 as SGHRS and CDR2 as YFSETQ. There are 16 residues in the CDR3. CDR3 bases: TGCGCCAGCAGCTCGGGACTAGCGGGAGAGAGGGAGACCCAGTACTTC. As protein: CASSSGLAGERETQYF.

This chain joins TRBV10-3 and TRBJ2-5, with no clear D. The CDR3 is made up of 13 amino acids. Germline CDR1 reads ENHRY; CDR2 reads SYGVKD. The V and J ends lost 7 bases and 4 bases respectively, with 13 bases between them. CDR3 protein: CAINDPNRETQYF. The CDR3 coding sequence is TGTGCCATCAACGATCCGAACCGAGAGACCCAGTACTTC.

The sample holds a few counts of this clonotype. The J gene is TRBJ1-2, the V gene TRBV28; no clear D. This CDR3 region has 11 residues. CDR1 is MDHEN and CDR2 is SYDVKM in the germline V gene. Trimming shortened V by 3 bases and J by 4 bases, and 3 bases separated the two germline ends. This CDR3 reads CASSFLYGYTF. CDR3 coding DNA: TGTGCCAGCAGTTTCCTCTATGGCTACACCTTC.

J is TRBJ1-4 and V is TRBV12-3 or TRBV12-4; no reliable D call. Trimming removed 4 bases from V and 5 bases from J, with 8 bases in between. CDR3 length equals 13 residues. CDR3 in amino acids: CASSSRLNEKLFF. The DNA for the CDR3 is TGTGCCAGCAGTTCCCGACTGAATGAAAAACTGTTTTTT.

As concerns this clonotype: One end of the junction varies from germline; a read error may be responsible. J is TRBJ2-4 and V is TRBV20-1, with D hard to call. This CDR3 comprises 16 residues. In germline, CDR1 is DFQATT, CDR2 SNEGSKA (reference sequence). For the CDR3, the DNA is TGCAGTGCTAGAGATTCAGGTTCGTCGGCCTCGAACATTCAGGACTTC. Translated, it gives CSARDSGSSASNIQDF.

This rearrangement joins TRBV9 to TRBJ1-1; a weak D match, TRBD1 (5 bases). Looked up from germline, CDR1 is SGDLS and CDR2 is YYNGEE. Trimming shortened V by 3 bases and J by 4 bases, and 16 bases separated the two germline ends. The length of the CDR3 is 15 residues. CDR3 nucleotide sequence: TGTGCCAGCAGCGATTGGGGCAGGGAGAGCACTGAAGCTTTCTTT. It codes for CASSDWGRESTEAFF.

V gene TRBV28 combines with J gene TRBJ2-7, with D perhaps TRBD1 (7 bases). The CDR3 has 16 residues. The V and J ends lost 5 bases and 3 bases respectively, with 20 bases between them. Germline CDR1 reads MDHEN; CDR2 reads SYDVKM. The CDR3 sequence: CASSTRGDSLGYEQYF. In DNA form, the CDR3 reads TGTGCCAGCAGTACCAGGGGGGACAGCCTGGGCTACGAGCAGTACTTC.

CDR3 amino acids: CASSYTGTSGSGGTDTQYF. The CDR3 coding sequence is TGCGCCAGCAGCTACACCGGGACTAGCGGGAGTGGAGGCACAGATACGCAGTATTTT. The chain joins TRBV5-1 to TRBJ2-3, with 14 nucleotides matching TRBD2. V gave up 3 bases and J gave up 1 base; unmatched junction bases: 10. The CDR3 runs to 19 residues. CDR1 SGHRS and CDR2 YFSETQ come from the germline V gene.

The chain uses TRBV27 and TRBJ1-2; 9 bases map to TRBD1. V lost 5 bases, J lost 7 bases, and 11 bases stayed unmatched. The germline CDR1 and CDR2 sequences are MNHEY and SMNVEV (reference sequence). The length of the CDR3 is 15 residues. This chain's CDR3 is CASSQMTGGFSGYTF. The CDR3 bases are TGTGCCAGCAGTCAAATGACAGGGGGGTTTTCTGGCTACACCTTC.

The chain combines TRBV7-9 with TRBJ2-7; possibly TRBD1 or TRBD2 for D (6 bases each). Germline V gene data show CDR1 as SEHNR and CDR2 as FQNEAQ (reference sequence). This CDR3 has 16 amino acids. V was cut by 0 bases and J by 0 bases, with 12 bases left in between. The chain's CDR3 is CASSLARRGRSYEQYF. CDR3 DNA: TGTGCCAGCAGCTTAGCGCGTCGGGGGCGCTCCTACGAGCAGTACTTC.

V gene TRBV5-1 combines with J gene TRBJ2-5; D not certain. The CDR3 extends over 14 amino acids. Trimming left V 7 bases short and J 2 bases short, with 15 bases between. From germline, CDR1 is SGHRS and CDR2 YFSETQ. CDR3 residues: CASSQRGGQETQYF. The DNA for the CDR3 is TGCGCCAGCTCACAACGAGGTGGTCAAGAGACCCAGTACTTC.

This chain links TRBV6-5 with TRBJ2-5; D might be TRBD2 (7 bases). The CDR3 has 16 residues. Trimming removed 3 bases from V and 1 base from J, with 15 bases in between. Germline values: CDR1 MNHEY, CDR2 SVGAGI. The CDR3 DNA reads TGTGCCAGCAGTTATTCGGGGGGCAACCCCCAAGAGACCCAGTACTTC. Its protein product is CASSYSGGNPQETQYF.

The chain links TRBV29-1 to TRBJ1-2, with D unresolved. Germline V CDR1 and CDR2: SQVTM, ANQGSEA. The CDR3 is 13 residues long. The germline V and J ends were trimmed by 0 bases and 4 bases, with 9 bases remaining between them. CDR3 DNA sequence: TGCAGCGTTGAAGAAAGACGGACCTATGGCTACACCTTC. This encodes CSVEERRTYGYTF. Full variable domain (outside the CDR3, taken from reference TRBV29-1 and TRBJ1-2): SAVISQKPSRDICQRGTSLTIQCQVDSQVTMMFWYRQQPGQSLTLIATANQGSEATYESGFVIDKFPISRPNLTFSTLTVSNMSPEDSSIYLCSVEERRTYGYTFGSGTRLTVV.

The rearrangement uses TRBV9 and TRBJ1-2, with D possibly matching TRBD1 (6 bases). Germline loops: CDR1 SGDLS, CDR2 YYNGEE. The CDR3 is 14 amino acids. V gave up 2 bases and J gave up 7 bases, with 15 bases separating them. The CDR3 bases are TGTGCCAGCAGCGTCGAGGACAGCACTCCTGGCTACACCTTC. Encoded protein: CASSVEDSTPGYTF.

This clonotype was counted a few times. This chain connects TRBV9 to TRBJ2-6, with D maybe TRBD2 (5 bases). CDR1 is SGDLS, CDR2 YYNGEE, per germline. The V gene lost 4 bases and the J gene lost 0 bases, with 14 bases spanning the gap. The CDR3 loop spans 17 amino acids. CDR3 region: CASSQRARNSGANVLTF. The CDR3 nucleotides are TGTGCCAGCAGCCAGAGGGCCCGAAACTCTGGGGCCAACGTCCTGACTTTC.

There are a few counts of this clonotype. The chain recombines TRBV6-5 with TRBJ2-3, with D possibly being TRBD1 or TRBD2 (5 bases each). Looked up from germline, CDR1 is MNHEY and CDR2 is SVGAGI. V was shortened by 5 bases and J by 2 bases, with 14 bases between the two germline ends. The CDR3 consists of 15 residues. The DNA of the CDR3 is TGTGCCAGCAGTCTCACCGGGACGGACACAGATACGCAGTATTTT. It encodes CASSLTGTDTDTQYF.

The chain joins TRBV29-1 to TRBJ1-1; 8 bases are a match to TRBD1. The germline gives CDR1 SQVTM, CDR2 ANQGSEA. The CDR3 covers 12 residues. The junction had 8 bases not matched to a gene; V was cut back by 7 bases and J by 7 bases. The DNA for the CDR3 is TGCAGCGGATCAGGGGGCTCGGGTGAAGCTTTCTTT. Translation gives CSGSGGSGEAFF.

This clonotype was seen a few times. This chain links TRBV5-1 with TRBJ2-7; TRBD1 matches 7 bases. The germline V gene has CDR1 SGHRS and CDR2 YFSETQ. Trimming cost V 2 bases and J 0 bases; bases outside gene matches: 5. The CDR3 runs to 15 residues. CDR3 in DNA: TGCGCCAGCAGCTTCTTACAGGGGAGCTCCTACGAGCAGTACTTC. This translates into CASSFLQGSSYEQYF.

In its sample, this clonotype was seen a few times. This chain connects TRBV6-6 to TRBJ2-1; 7 bases line up with TRBD2. The CDR3 is made up of 17 amino acids. The J segment lost 8 bases and the V segment lost 7 bases, leaving 20 bases of the junction unmatched. In germline, CDR1 is MNHNY, CDR2 SVGAGI (reference sequence). The CDR3 nucleotides are TGTGCCAGCACCACCAGGACCGGGACTACTTTCAGGCATGAGCAGTTCTTC. It is translated as CASTTRTGTTFRHEQFF.

J is TRBJ2-5 and V is TRBV20-1; TRBD1 is a possible D gene (6 bases). Trimming shortened V by 5 bases and J by 0 bases, and 10 bases separated the two germline ends. This CDR3 has 13 residues. Per the germline V gene, CDR1 is DFQATT and CDR2 is SNEGSKA (reference sequence). DNA of the CDR3: TGCAGTGCTCGAAGGACAGACCAAGAGACCCAGTACTTC. Translation: CSARRTDQETQYF.

In its sample, this clonotype was seen a few times. CDR3 amino acids: CASSSSGTSGSEQFF. The CDR3 bases are TGTGCCAGCAGCTCCTCCGGGACTAGCGGTTCAGAGCAGTTCTTC. V gene TRBV7-2 combines with J gene TRBJ2-1, with 11 positions matching TRBD2. CDR1 is SGHTA, CDR2 FQGNSA, per germline. The CDR3 is 15 residues long. V shed 4 bases, J shed 10 bases, and the junction held 9 bases outside the gene matches.

The V and J genes are TRBV5-5 and TRBJ1-5; D is possibly TRBD1 (5 bases). The V end was cut by 3 bases, the J end by 3 bases, with 13 bases between. This CDR3 has 15 amino acids. CDR1 and CDR2 (germline): SGHKS, YYEKEE (reference sequence). The CDR3 loop reads CASSYRSGTNQPQHF. DNA of the CDR3: TGTGCCAGCAGCTACAGGTCGGGCACCAATCAGCCCCAGCATTTT.

The rearrangement joins TRBV7-8 to TRBJ1-1; possible D gene TRBD1, 6 bases. The CDR3 is made up of 18 amino acids. Deletions cut 4 bases from V and 2 bases from J, with 23 bases between. CDR1 is SGHVS and CDR2 is FQNEAQ in the germline V gene. CDR3 nucleotides: TGTGCCAGCAGCTCCCGCGCGGGGGCCGGGTTGAGAAACACTGAAGCTTTCTTT. Its protein product is CASSSRAGAGLRNTEAFF.